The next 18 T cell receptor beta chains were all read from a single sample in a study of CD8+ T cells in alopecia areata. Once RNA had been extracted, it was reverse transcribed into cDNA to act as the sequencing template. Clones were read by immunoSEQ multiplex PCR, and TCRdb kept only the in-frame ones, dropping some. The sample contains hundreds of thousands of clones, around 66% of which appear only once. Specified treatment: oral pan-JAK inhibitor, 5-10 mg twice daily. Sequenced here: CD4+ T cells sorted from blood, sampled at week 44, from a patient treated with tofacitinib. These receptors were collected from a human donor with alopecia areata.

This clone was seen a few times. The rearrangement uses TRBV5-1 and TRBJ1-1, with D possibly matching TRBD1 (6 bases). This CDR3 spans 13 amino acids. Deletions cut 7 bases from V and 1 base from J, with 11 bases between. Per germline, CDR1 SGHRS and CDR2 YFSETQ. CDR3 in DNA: TGCGCCAGCTCGACAGGTCAGAACACTGAAGCTTTCTTT. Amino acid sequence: CASSTGQNTEAFF.

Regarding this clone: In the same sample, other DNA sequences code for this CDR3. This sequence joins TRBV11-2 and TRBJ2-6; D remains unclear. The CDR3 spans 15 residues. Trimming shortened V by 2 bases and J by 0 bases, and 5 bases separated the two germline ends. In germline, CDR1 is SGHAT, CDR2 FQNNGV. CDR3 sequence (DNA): TGTGCCAGCAGCTTAACGGGCTCTGGGGCCAACGTCCTGACTTTC. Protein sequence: CASSLTGSGANVLTF.

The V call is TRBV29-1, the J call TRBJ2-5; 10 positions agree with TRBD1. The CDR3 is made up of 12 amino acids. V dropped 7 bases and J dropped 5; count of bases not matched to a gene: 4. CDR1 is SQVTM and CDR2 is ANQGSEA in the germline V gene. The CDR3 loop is CSATGGGETQYF. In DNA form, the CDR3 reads TGCAGCGCGACAGGGGGCGGGGAGACCCAGTACTTC.

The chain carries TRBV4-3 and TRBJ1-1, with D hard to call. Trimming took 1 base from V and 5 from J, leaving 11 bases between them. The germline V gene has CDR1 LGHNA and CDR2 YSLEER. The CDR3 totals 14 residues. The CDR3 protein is CASSQAGWTTEAFF. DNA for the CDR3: TGCGCCAGCAGCCAAGCGGGGTGGACGACTGAAGCTTTCTTT.

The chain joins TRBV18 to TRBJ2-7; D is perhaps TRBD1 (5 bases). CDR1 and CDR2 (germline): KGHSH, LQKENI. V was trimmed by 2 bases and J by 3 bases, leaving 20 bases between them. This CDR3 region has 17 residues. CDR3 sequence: CASSPKVSTAVLYEQYF. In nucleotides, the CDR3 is TGTGCCAGCTCACCAAAGGTATCGACAGCCGTCCTCTACGAGCAGTACTTC.

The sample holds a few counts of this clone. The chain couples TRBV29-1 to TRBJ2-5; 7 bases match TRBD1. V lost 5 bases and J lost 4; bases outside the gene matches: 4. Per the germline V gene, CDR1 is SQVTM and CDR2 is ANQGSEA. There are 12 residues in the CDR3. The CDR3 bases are TGCAGCGTTACCAGGGGGTTAGAGACCCAGTACTTC. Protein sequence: CSVTRGLETQYF. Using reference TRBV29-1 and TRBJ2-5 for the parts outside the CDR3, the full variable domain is SAVISQKPSRDICQRGTSLTIQCQVDSQVTMMFWYRQQPGQSLTLIATANQGSEATYESGFVIDKFPISRPNLTFSTLTVSNMSPEDSSIYLCSVTRGLETQYFGPGTRLLVL.

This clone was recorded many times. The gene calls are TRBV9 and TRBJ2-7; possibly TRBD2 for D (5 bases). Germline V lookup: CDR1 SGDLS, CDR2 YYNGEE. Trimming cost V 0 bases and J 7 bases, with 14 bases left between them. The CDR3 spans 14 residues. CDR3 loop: CASSVGVASGEQYF. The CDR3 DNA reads TGTGCCAGCAGCGTAGGCGTAGCGTCCGGGGAGCAGTACTTC.

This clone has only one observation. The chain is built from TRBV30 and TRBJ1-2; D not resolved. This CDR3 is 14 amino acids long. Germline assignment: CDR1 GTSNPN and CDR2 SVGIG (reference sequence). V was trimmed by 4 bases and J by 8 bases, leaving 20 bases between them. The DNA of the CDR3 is TGTGCCTGGACCTCCGGAGCCCTGATTGAGGGCTACACCTTC. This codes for CAWTSGALIEGYTF.

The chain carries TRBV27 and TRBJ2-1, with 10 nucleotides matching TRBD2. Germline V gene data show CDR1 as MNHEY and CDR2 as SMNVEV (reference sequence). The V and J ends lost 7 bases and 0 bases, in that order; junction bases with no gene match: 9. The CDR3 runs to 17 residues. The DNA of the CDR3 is TGTGCCAGCACTCTTAGCGGGGGGCCTAGCTCCTACAATGAGCAGTTCTTC. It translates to CASTLSGGPSSYNEQFF.

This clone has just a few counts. The CDR3 nucleotides are TGTGCCAGCAGCGCTGAACCTGGACCTTACAATGAGCAGTTCTTC. Translating it yields CASSAEPGPYNEQFF. The V gene is TRBV11-3, the J gene TRBJ2-1; D gene unclear. CDR1 is SGHNT and CDR2 is YENEEA in the germline V gene. The CDR3 totals 15 residues. Deletions cut 5 bases from V and 4 bases from J, with 15 bases between.

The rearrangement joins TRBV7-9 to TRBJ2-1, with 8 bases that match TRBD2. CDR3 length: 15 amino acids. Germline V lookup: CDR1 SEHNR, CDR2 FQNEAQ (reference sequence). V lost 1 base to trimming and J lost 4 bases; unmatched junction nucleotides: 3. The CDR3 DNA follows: TGTGCCAGCAGCTTAGGCGGGGGGCCATACAATGAGCAGTTCTTC. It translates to CASSLGGGPYNEQFF.

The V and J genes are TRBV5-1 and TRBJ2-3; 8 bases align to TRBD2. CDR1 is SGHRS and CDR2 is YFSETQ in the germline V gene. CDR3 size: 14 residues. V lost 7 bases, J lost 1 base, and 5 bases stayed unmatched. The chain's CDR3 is CASRPGLGTDTQYF. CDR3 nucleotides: TGCGCCAGCCGCCCGGGACTAGGCACAGATACGCAGTATTTT.

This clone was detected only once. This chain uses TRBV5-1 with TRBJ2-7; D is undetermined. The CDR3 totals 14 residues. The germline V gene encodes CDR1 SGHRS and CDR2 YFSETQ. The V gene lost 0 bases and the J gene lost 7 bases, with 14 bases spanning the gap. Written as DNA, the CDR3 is TGCGCCAGCAGCTTGGGGACCGAGTCTGGTGAGCAGTACTTC. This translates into CASSLGTESGEQYF.

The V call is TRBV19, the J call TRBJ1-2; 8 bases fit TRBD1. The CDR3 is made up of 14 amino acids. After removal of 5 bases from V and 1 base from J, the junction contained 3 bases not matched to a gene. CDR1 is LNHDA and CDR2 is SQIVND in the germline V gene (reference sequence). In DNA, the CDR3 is TGTGCCAGTAGTCTACAGGGGGGTAACTATGGCTACACCTTC. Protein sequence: CASSLQGGNYGYTF.

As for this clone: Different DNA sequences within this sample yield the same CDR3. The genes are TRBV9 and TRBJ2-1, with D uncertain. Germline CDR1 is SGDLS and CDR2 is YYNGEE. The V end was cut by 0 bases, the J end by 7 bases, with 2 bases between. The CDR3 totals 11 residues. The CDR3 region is CASSVDNEQFF. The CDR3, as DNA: TGTGCCAGCAGCGTAGATAATGAGCAGTTCTTC. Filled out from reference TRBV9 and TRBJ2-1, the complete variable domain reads DSGVTQTPKHLITATGQRVTLRCSPRSGDLSVYWYQQSLDQGLQFLIQYYNGEERAKGNILERFSAQQFPDLHSELNLSSLELGDSALYFCASSVDNEQFFGPGTRLTVL.

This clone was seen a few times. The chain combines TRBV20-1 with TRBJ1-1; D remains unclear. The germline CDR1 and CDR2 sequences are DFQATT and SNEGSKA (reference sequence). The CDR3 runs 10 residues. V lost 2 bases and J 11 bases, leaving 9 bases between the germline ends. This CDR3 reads CSARFTRAFF. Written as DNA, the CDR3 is TGCAGTGCTAGATTTACGCGGGCTTTCTTT.

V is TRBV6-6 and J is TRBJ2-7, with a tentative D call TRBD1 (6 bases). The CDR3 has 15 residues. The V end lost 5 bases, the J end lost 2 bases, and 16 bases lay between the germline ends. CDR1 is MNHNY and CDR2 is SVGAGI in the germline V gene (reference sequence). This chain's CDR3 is CASSAPGQLTYEQYF. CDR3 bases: TGTGCCAGCAGTGCTCCGGGACAACTAACCTACGAGCAGTACTTC.

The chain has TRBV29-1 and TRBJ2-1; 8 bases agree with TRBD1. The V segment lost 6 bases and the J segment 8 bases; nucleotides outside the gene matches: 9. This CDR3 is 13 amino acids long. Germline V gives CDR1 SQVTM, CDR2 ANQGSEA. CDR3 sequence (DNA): TGCAGCGTCAGGGGGCGACTTGGCGATGAGCAGTTCTTC. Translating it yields CSVRGRLGDEQFF.